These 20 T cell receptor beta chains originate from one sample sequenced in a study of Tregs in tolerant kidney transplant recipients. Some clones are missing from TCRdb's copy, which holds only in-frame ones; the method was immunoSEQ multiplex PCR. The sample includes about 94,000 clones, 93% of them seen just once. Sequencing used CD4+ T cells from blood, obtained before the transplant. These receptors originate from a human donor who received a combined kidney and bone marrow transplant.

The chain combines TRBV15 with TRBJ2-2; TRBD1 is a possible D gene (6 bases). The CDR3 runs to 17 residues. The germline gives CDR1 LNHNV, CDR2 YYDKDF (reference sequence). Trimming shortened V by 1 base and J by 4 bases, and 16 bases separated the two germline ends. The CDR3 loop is CATSRAHGKGGTGELFF. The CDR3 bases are TGTGCCACCAGCAGAGCCCACGGAAAAGGGGGCACCGGGGAGCTGTTTTTT.

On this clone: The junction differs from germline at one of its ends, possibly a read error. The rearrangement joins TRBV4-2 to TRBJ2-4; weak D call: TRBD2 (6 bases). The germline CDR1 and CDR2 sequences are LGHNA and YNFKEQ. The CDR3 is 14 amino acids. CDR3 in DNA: TGTGCCAGCAGCCAAGATCGGGGGTTCGCTAAGCCGCACTTC. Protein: CASSQDRGFAKPHF.

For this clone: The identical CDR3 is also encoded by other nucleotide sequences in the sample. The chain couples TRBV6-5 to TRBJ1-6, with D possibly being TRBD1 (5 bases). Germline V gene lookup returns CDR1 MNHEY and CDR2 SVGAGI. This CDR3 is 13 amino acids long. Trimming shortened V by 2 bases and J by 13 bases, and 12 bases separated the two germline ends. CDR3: CASSYLGGSPLHF. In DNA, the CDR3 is TGTGCCAGCAGTTACCTGGGGGGTTCCCCCCTCCACTTT.

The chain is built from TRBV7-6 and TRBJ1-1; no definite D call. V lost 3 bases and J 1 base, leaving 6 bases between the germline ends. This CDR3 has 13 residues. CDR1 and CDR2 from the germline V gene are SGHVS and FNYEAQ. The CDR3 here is CASSFAENTEAFF. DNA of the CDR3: TGTGCCAGCAGCTTTGCAGAGAACACTGAAGCTTTCTTT.

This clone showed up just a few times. CDR3 loop: CASSYSRVYNEQFF. DNA for the CDR3: TGTGCCAGCAGTTACTCCCGGGTTTACAATGAGCAGTTCTTC. The chain couples TRBV6-6 to TRBJ2-1; no definite D call. CDR1 and CDR2 from the germline V gene are MNHNY and SVGAGI (reference sequence). This CDR3 has 14 residues. Trimming shortened V by 0 bases and J by 4 bases, and 7 bases separated the two germline ends.

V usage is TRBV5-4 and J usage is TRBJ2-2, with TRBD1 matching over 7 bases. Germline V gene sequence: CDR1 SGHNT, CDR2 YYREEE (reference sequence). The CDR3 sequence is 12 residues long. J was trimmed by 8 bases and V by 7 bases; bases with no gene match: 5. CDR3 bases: TGTGCCAGCGGATCGGACAGGGGGGAGCTGTTTTTT. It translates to CASGSDRGELFF.

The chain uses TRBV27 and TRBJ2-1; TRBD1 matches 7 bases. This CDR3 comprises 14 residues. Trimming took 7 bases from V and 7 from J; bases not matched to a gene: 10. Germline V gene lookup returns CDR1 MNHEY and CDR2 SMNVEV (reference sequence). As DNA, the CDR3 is TGTGCCAGCAAGAGGACAGGACTTAAGAATGAGCAGTTCTTC. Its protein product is CASKRTGLKNEQFF.

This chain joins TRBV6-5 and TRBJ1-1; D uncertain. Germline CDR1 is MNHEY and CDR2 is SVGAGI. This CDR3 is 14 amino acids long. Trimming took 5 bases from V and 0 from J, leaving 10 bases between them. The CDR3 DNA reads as TGTGCCAGCAGTGCACAGCTTATGAACACTGAAGCTTTCTTT. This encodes CASSAQLMNTEAFF.

CDR3 sequence: CASTQVGQAGEQYF. The CDR3 nucleotides are TGTGCCAGCACCCAGGTGGGACAGGCGGGCGAGCAGTACTTC. This chain uses TRBV14 with TRBJ2-7; 8 nucleotides match TRBD1. J lost 6 bases, V lost 7 bases, and 11 bases had no gene match. Per germline, CDR1 SGHDN and CDR2 FVKESK. The CDR3 has 14 residues. Based on the CDR3 plus reference TRBV14 and TRBJ2-7, the full variable domain is EAGVTQFPSHSVIEKGQTVTLRCDPISGHDNLYWYRRVMGKEIKFLLHFVKESKQDESGMPNNRFLAERTGGTYSTLKVQPAELEDSGVYFCASTQVGQAGEQYFGPGTRLTVT.

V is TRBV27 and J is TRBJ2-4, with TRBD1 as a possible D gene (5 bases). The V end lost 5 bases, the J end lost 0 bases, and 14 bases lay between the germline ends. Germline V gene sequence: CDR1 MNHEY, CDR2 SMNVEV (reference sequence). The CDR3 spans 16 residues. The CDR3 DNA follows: TGTGCCAGCAGTCCCCGCAGACAGTTAGCCAAAAACATTCAGTACTTC. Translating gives CASSPRRQLAKNIQYF.

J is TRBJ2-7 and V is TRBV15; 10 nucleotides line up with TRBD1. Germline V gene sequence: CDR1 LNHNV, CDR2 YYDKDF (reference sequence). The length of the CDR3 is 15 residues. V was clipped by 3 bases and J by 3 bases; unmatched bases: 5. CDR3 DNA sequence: TGTGCCACCAGCAGCACCGGGACAGGGGACTACGAGCAGTACTTC. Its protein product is CATSSTGTGDYEQYF.

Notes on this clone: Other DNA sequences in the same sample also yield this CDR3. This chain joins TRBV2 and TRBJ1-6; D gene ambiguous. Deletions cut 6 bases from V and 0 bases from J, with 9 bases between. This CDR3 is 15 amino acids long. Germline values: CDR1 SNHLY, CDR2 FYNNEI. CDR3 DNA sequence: TGTGCCAGCAGGGGAGAGAGCTCCTATAATTCACCCCTCCACTTT. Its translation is CASRGESSYNSPLHF.

The CDR3 loop is CASSSSTGKGQPQHF. The CDR3 DNA sequence: TGTGCCAGCAGCTCCTCGACAGGGAAGGGTCAGCCCCAGCATTTT. The genes are TRBV7-8 and TRBJ1-5, with 7 bases matching TRBD1. Germline loops: CDR1 SGHVS, CDR2 FQNEAQ. The CDR3 has 15 residues. J gave up 6 bases and V 4 bases, and 9 bases lay outside the gene matches.

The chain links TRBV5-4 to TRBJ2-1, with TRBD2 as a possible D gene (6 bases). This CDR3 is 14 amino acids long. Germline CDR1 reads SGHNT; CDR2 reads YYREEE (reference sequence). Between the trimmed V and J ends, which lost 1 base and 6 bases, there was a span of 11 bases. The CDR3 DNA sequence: TGTGCCAGCAGCTTGACCGGGAGTACCAATGAGCAGTTCTTC. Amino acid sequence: CASSLTGSTNEQFF.

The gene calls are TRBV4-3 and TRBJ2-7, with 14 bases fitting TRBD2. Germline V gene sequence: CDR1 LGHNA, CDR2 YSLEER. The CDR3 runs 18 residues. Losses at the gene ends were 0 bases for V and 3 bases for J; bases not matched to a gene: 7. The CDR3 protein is CASSQDRGLAGVGYEQYF. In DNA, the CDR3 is TGCGCCAGCAGCCAAGATAGGGGACTAGCGGGAGTCGGCTACGAGCAGTACTTC.

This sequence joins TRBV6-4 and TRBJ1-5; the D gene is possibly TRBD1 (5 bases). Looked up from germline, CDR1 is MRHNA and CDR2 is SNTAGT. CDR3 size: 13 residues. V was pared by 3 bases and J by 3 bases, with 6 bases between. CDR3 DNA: TGTGCCAGCAGTGAACAGGTCAATCAGCCCCAGCATTTT. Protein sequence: CASSEQVNQPQHF.

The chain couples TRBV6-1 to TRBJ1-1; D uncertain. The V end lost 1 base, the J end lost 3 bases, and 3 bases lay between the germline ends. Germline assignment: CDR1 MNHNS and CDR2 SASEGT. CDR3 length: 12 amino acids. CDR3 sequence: CASSEVDTEAFF. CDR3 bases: TGTGCCAGCAGTGAAGTCGACACTGAAGCTTTCTTT.

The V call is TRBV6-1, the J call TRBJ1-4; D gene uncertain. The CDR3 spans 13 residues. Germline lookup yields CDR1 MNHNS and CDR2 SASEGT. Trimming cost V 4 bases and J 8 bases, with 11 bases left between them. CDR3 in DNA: TGTGCCAGCAGTGTGGGGAGGTCAGAAAAACTGTTTTTT. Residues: CASSVGRSEKLFF.

The CDR3 DNA is TGTGCCAGCAGCGTTCGGGATTACAACACTGAAGCTTTCTTT. This encodes CASSVRDYNTEAFF. The chain uses TRBV9 and TRBJ1-1, with D unclear. Germline V CDR1 and CDR2: SGDLS, YYNGEE. The V gene lost 2 bases and the J gene lost 2 bases, with 10 bases spanning the gap. This CDR3 is built from 14 residues. Using reference TRBV9 and TRBJ1-1 for the parts outside the CDR3, the full variable domain is DSGVTQTPKHLITATGQRVTLRCSPRSGDLSVYWYQQSLDQGLQFLIQYYNGEERAKGNILERFSAQQFPDLHSELNLSSLELGDSALYFCASSVRDYNTEAFFGQGTRLTVV.

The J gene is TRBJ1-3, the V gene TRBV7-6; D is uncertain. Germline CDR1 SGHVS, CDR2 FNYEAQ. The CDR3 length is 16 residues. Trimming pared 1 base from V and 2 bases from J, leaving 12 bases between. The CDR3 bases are TGTGCCAGCAGCTTAGGGTCCCCAGCGGCTGGAAACACCATATATTTT. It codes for CASSLGSPAAGNTIYF.